The TCR beta chain described here comes from a study of cytomegalovirus exposure and HLA in healthy donors. The V gene's germline CDR1 is SQVTM and CDR2 ANQGSEA. This CDR3 has 12 amino acids. Trimming shortened V by 5 bases and J by 2 bases, and 8 bases separated the two germline ends. Study findings and constraints: Rarity marked most TCR sequences, yet some public TCRs occurred in many donors.

TCRdb keeps only in-frame clones here, not all; method: immunoSEQ multiplex PCR. The sample holds some 61,000 clones; 95% to 97% are singletons and the top ten take under 2%. On this clone itself: The antigen is not known.

The chain is built from TRBV29-1 and TRBJ2-3, with unresolved D. The specimen sequenced was PBMCs. The TCR comes from a woman between 18 and 29 years old in good health and CMV-seropositive. The CDR3 DNA sequence: TGCAGCGTTCGGCGGTCCACAGATACGCAGTATTTT. It translates to CSVRRSTDTQYF.